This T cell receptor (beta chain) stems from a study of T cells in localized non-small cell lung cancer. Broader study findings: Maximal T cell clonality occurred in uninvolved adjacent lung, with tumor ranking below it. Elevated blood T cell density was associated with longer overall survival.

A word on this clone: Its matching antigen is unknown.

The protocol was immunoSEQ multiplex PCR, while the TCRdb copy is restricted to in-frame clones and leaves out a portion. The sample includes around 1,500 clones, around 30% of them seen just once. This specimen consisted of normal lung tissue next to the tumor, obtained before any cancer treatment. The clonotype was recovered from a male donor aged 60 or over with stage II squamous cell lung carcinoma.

The CDR3 DNA is TGCGCCAGCAGTCGGGACAGGGCGAACTATGGCTACACCTTC. Amino acids: CASSRDRANYGYTF. The rearrangement uses TRBV5-1 and TRBJ1-2; 9 nucleotides align to TRBD1. The junction had 4 bases not matched to a gene; V was cut back by 5 bases and J by 2 bases. Per the germline V gene, CDR1 is SGHRS and CDR2 is YFSETQ. This CDR3 contains 14 residues.